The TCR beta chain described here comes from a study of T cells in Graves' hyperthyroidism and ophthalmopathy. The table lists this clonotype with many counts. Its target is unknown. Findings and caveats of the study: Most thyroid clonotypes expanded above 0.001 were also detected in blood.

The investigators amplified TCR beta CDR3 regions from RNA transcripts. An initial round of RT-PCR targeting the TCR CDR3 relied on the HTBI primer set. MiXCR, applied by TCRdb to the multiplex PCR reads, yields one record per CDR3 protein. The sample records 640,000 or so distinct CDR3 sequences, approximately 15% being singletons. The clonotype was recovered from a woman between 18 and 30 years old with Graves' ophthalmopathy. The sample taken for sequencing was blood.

The CDR3 coding sequence is TGTGCCAGTAGTATAGGGGGCCTTCGGGGGTTCGTTTACAATGAGCAGTTCTTC. Protein product: CASSIGGLRGFVYNEQFF. The rearrangement links TRBV19 to TRBJ2-1, with a tentative D call TRBD2 (6 bases). CDR1 and CDR2 (germline): LNHDA, SQIVND (reference sequence). Trimming cost V 1 base and J 4 bases, with 20 bases left between them. The CDR3 loop spans 18 amino acids.